This TCR beta chain was profiled in a study of blood T cell repertoires in COVID-19. Measured with immunoSEQ multiplex PCR; TCRdb has only the in-frame clones, and not every one. Among some 150,000 clones listed, about 89% were seen once. The receptor comes from a woman between 18 and 29 years old who had recovered from COVID-19. Specimen: PBMCs or T cells enriched from blood (not recorded which).

The CDR3 loop reads CASCAQPPSGNTIYF. The CDR3 DNA reads as TGTGCCAGCTGTGCACAGCCTCCCTCTGGAAACACCATATATTTT. The J gene is TRBJ1-3, the V gene TRBV28; no reliable D call. The V end lost 8 bases, the J end lost 0 bases, and 14 bases lay between the germline ends. The CDR3 consists of 15 residues. Per the germline V gene, CDR1 is MDHEN and CDR2 is SYDVKM. Together with reference TRBV28 and TRBJ1-3, the CDR3 gives the full variable domain: DVKVTQSSRYLVKRTGEKVFLECVQDMDHENMFWYRQDPGLGLRLIYFSYDVKMKEKGDIPEGYSVSREKKERFSLILESASTNQTSMYLCASCAQPPSGNTIYFGEGSWLTVV.